Below, 31 T cell receptor beta chains from the same sample are listed, as sequenced in a study of CD8+CD57+ T cells in acquired aplastic anemia. The template used for profiling TCR beta VDJ and CDR3 was genomic DNA. TCRdb re-called the reads through MiXCR, storing one row per CDR3 protein. Here the sample spans a few hundred thousand distinct CDR3 sequences, 34% being singletons. Specimen: sorted CD4+, CD8+, or CD8+CD57+ T cells (not recorded which) from PBMCs. Every receptor here comes from a human donor in good health, serving as a control.

This clonotype appeared many times. CDR3 protein: CASSRGTDYGYTF. The CDR3 nucleotides are TGTGCCAGTAGTAGGGGGACGGACTATGGCTACACCTTC. The rearrangement joins TRBV19 to TRBJ1-2; possibly TRBD1 for D (5 bases). The V end lost 4 bases, the J end lost 3 bases, and 9 bases lay between the germline ends. This CDR3 is 13 amino acids long. Germline-derived CDR1 and CDR2 are LNHDA and SQIVND (reference sequence).

In the case of this clonotype: This could be a read error, since a much larger clone is one nucleotide away. The J gene is TRBJ2-7, the V gene TRBV6-5, with D possibly TRBD1 on 5 matching bases. The CDR3 contains 12 residues. Germline CDR1 reads MNHEY; CDR2 reads SVGAGI. Trimming removed 4 bases from V and 7 bases from J, with 11 bases in between. Here the CDR3 DNA reads TGTGCCAGCAGTTTCCAGGGTTCTGAGCAGTACTTC. This sequence encodes CASSFQGSEQYF.

V usage is TRBV10-3 and J usage is TRBJ2-7; the match to TRBD2 covers 7 bases. V lost 1 base and J lost 0; bases outside the gene matches: 3. Germline CDR1 reads ENHRY; CDR2 reads SYGVKD. The CDR3 has 15 residues. The CDR3 loop reads CAISEWRGSSYEQYF. CDR3 bases: TGTGCCATCAGTGAGTGGCGGGGGAGCTCCTACGAGCAGTACTTC.

Remarks on this clonotype: The CDR3 does not end in the conserved phenylalanine or tryptophan, so this is likely a read error. Because the CDR3's place on the DNA is in doubt, the DNA is left out and the CDR3 is given as listed by TCRdb. The rearrangement links TRBV7-9 to TRBJ1-2; the D call in the table, TRBD1, was not verified against the DNA. Germline assignment: CDR1 SEHNR and CDR2 FQNEAQ (reference sequence). The CDR3 adds up to 11 amino acids, both ends counted. The CDR3 sequence is CASSLEGANTY.

In its sample, this clonotype was seen once. This chain links TRBV2 with TRBJ2-3, with 11 bases identical to TRBD2. V was clipped by 4 bases and J by 2 bases; unmatched bases: 5. The CDR3 extends over 16 amino acids. CDR1 SNHLY and CDR2 FYNNEI come from the germline V gene. The CDR3 region is CASSVRLAGITDTQYF. CDR3 coding DNA: TGTGCCAGCAGTGTACGACTAGCGGGGATCACAGATACGCAGTATTTT.

V usage is TRBV10-3 and J usage is TRBJ2-7, with D unresolved. This CDR3 is built from 13 residues. Trimming took 10 bases from V and 2 from J, leaving 15 bases between them. From germline, CDR1 is ENHRY and CDR2 SYGVKD. The CDR3 loop is CATRTAPPYEQYF. Here the CDR3 DNA reads TGTGCCACCAGGACCGCGCCCCCCTACGAGCAGTACTTC.

This clonotype was recorded many times. Here the CDR3 reads CASSSPAGGAYNEQFF. The CDR3 bases are TGTGCCAGCAGCTCCCCAGCGGGAGGTGCTTACAATGAGCAGTTCTTC. The rearrangement links TRBV7-6 to TRBJ2-1; 9 bases are shared with TRBD2. CDR3 size: 16 residues. Germline lookup yields CDR1 SGHVS and CDR2 FNYEAQ. J was trimmed by 4 bases and V by 4 bases; bases with no gene match: 8.

The rearrangement joins TRBV12-3 or TRBV12-4 to TRBJ2-5; 7 bases are shared with TRBD2. Trimming cost V 6 bases and J 3 bases; bases outside gene matches: 7. The length of the CDR3 is 14 residues. In DNA, the CDR3 is TGTGCCAGCAGGGTCCTAGCGGCGGAAGAGACCCAGTACTTC. It translates to CASRVLAAEETQYF.

This clonotype appeared many times. The chain has TRBV7-2 and TRBJ2-5; 15 nucleotides align to TRBD2. This CDR3 has 16 residues. Germline V gives CDR1 SGHTA, CDR2 FQGNSA. After removal of 5 bases from V and 2 bases from J, the junction contained 3 bases not matched to a gene. The CDR3 spells CASSVGLAGGQETQYF. CDR3 bases: TGTGCCAGCAGCGTGGGACTAGCGGGGGGACAAGAGACCCAGTACTTC. The entire variable domain, with the rest obtained from reference TRBV7-2 and TRBJ2-5, is as follows: GAGVSQSPSNKVTEKGKDVELRCDPISGHTALYWYRQSLGQGLEFLIYFQGNSAPDKSGLPSDRFSAERTGGSVSTLTIQRTQQEDSAVYLCASSVGLAGGQETQYFGPGTRLLVL.

Ten or more counts support this clonotype. The chain joins TRBV20-1 to TRBJ1-1, with D uncertain. Germline CDR1 and CDR2: DFQATT and SNEGSKA (reference sequence). The CDR3 has 13 amino acids. Trimming stripped 0 bases from V and 1 base from J, with 6 bases between. The DNA for the CDR3 is TGCAGTGCTAGAGAGTACAAGAACACTGAAGCTTTCTTT. Protein sequence: CSAREYKNTEAFF.

This chain links TRBV20-1 with TRBJ1-5, with D unresolved. V dropped 2 bases and J dropped 4 bases, with 12 bases sitting between them. The CDR3 totals 14 residues. Germline values: CDR1 DFQATT, CDR2 SNEGSKA (reference sequence). For the CDR3, the DNA is TGCAGTGCTAGAAGCTCAGCACCTAATCAGCCCCAGCATTTT. Translating gives CSARSSAPNQPQHF.

In regard to this clonotype: One end of the junction is discordant with germline, which a read error may explain. The chain links TRBV3-1 to TRBJ1-3; D not resolved. The CDR3 length is 16 residues. Germline assignment: CDR1 LGHDT and CDR2 YNNKEL (reference sequence). This chain's CDR3 is CASSQDLRSSGNTICF. DNA for the CDR3: TGTGCCAGCAGCCAAGATTTGAGGAGCTCTGGAAACACCATATGTTTT.

This clonotype was seen repeatedly, ten times or more. The chain is built from TRBV29-1 and TRBJ2-7; 7 bases are a match to TRBD1. The V gene end was trimmed by 4 bases and the J gene end by 3 bases; junction bases not matched to a gene: 6. CDR3 length: 13 amino acids. Germline V gene sequence: CDR1 SQVTM, CDR2 ANQGSEA. The CDR3 DNA follows: TGCAGCGTTGCAAGACAGGGTATCTACGAGCAGTACTTC. Amino acids: CSVARQGIYEQYF.

Notes on this clonotype: This may stem from a read error, because a much larger clone lies one nucleotide away. V usage is TRBV20-1 and J usage is TRBJ2-7, with D perhaps given as TRBD1 or TRBD2 (5 bases each). In germline, CDR1 is DFQATT, CDR2 SNEGSKA (reference sequence). This CDR3 spans 15 amino acids. The DNA of the CDR3 is TGCGGTGCTAGCCAGCCGGAACAGGAATACTACGAGCAGTACTTC. It specifies CGASQPEQEYYEQYF.

The chain uses TRBV24-1 and TRBJ2-5; 8 nucleotides match TRBD1. The germline gives CDR1 KGHDR, CDR2 SFDVKD. The CDR3 covers 12 residues. V lost 10 bases, J lost 5 bases, and 5 bases stayed unmatched. In DNA form, the CDR3 reads TGTGCCACACAGGGGGTCACGGAGACCCAGTACTTC. Protein product: CATQGVTETQYF.

This clonotype occurred a few times. The V call is TRBV3-1, the J call TRBJ2-7; 13 bases are a match to TRBD2. V lost 1 base to trimming and J lost 5 bases; unmatched junction nucleotides: 8. CDR1 and CDR2 (germline): LGHDT, YNNKEL (reference sequence). The CDR3 is 17 amino acids. The CDR3: CASSQGTSGGSAHEQYF. CDR3 DNA sequence: TGTGCCAGCAGCCAAGGGACTAGCGGGGGTAGTGCCCACGAGCAGTACTTC.

Notes on this clonotype: Given a much more abundant clone one base away, this may be a read error. The rearrangement links TRBV20-1 to TRBJ2-5; 7 positions match TRBD1. CDR3 length equals 13 residues. Per germline, CDR1 DFQATT and CDR2 SNEGSKA (reference sequence). V lost 6 bases and J lost 7; bases outside the gene matches: 11. This CDR3 is CSALGQIKGTQYF. DNA for the CDR3: TGCAGTGCCCTGGGACAGATCAAAGGGACCCAGTACTTC.

V usage is TRBV4-1 and J usage is TRBJ1-6; D unresolved. Trimming left V 4 bases short and J 10 bases short, with 8 bases between. CDR1 is MGHRA and CDR2 is YSYEKL in the germline V gene. The CDR3 covers 12 residues. The CDR3 loop is CASSLTGSPLHF. In DNA, the CDR3 is TGCGCCAGCAGCCTCACGGGGTCACCCCTCCACTTT.

This clonotype was seen ten or more times. This CDR3 is CASSLHQPQHF. CDR3 bases: TGTGCCAGCAGCCTACATCAGCCCCAGCATTTT. The J gene is TRBJ1-5, the V gene TRBV2; D gene ambiguous. There are 11 residues in the CDR3. V gave up 6 bases and J gave up 5 bases, with 5 bases separating them. From germline, CDR1 is SNHLY and CDR2 FYNNEI.

This clonotype showed up many times. The V and J genes are TRBV20-1 and TRBJ1-5, with D possibly matching TRBD1 (6 bases). Germline lookup yields CDR1 DFQATT and CDR2 SNEGSKA (reference sequence). CDR3 length: 18 amino acids. Trimming removed 3 bases at V and 0 bases at J, with 21 bases between. CDR3 sequence reads: CSARAWDTKSNSNQPQHF. The CDR3 nucleotides are TGCAGTGCTAGGGCCTGGGACACCAAATCTAATAGCAATCAGCCCCAGCATTTT.

A few counts support this clonotype. This chain links TRBV10-2 with TRBJ1-4, with 10 bases that match TRBD1. Germline values: CDR1 WSHSY, CDR2 SAAADI. Trimming at V came to 8 bases and at J to 10 bases, leaving 10 bases not matched to a gene. The length of the CDR3 is 14 residues. Here the CDR3 DNA reads TGCGCCAGCGCCGAGGACAGGGGGGTCGTAAAACTGTTTTTT. It codes for CASAEDRGVVKLFF.

The chain employs TRBV4-1 and TRBJ2-2; D is undetermined. There are 17 residues in the CDR3. Trimming took off 3 bases at V and 0 bases at J, with 14 bases between the two ends. The germline V gene encodes CDR1 MGHRA and CDR2 YSYEKL. The CDR3: CASSQGMALTNTGELFF. DNA of the CDR3: TGCGCCAGCAGCCAGGGTATGGCGCTAACGAACACCGGGGAGCTGTTTTTT.

This clonotype appeared many times. The rearrangement joins TRBV20-1 to TRBJ2-2; TRBD1 matches at 9 bases. CDR1 DFQATT and CDR2 SNEGSKA come from the germline V gene (reference sequence). The CDR3 sequence is 15 residues long. V shed 1 base and J 5 bases; nucleotides not matched to a gene: 5. The CDR3 reads CSARVIGTGTGELFF. In DNA form, the CDR3 reads TGCAGTGCTAGAGTAATAGGGACAGGGACCGGGGAGCTGTTTTTT.

Many counts were recorded for this clonotype. This rearrangement joins TRBV6-5 to TRBJ1-1; no clear D gene. The V gene lost 0 bases and the J gene lost 1 base, with 9 bases spanning the gap. The CDR3 length is 15 residues. Germline V gene lookup returns CDR1 MNHEY and CDR2 SVGAGI. CDR3 nucleotides: TGTGCCAGCAGTTACTCATGGGCGACGAACACTGAAGCTTTCTTT. Translating it yields CASSYSWATNTEAFF.

This clonotype was seen ten or more times. The chain has TRBV14 and TRBJ1-5, with D tentatively TRBD1 (5 bases). V dropped 0 bases and J dropped 2 bases, with 14 bases sitting between them. The germline V gene has CDR1 SGHDN and CDR2 FVKESK. The CDR3 has 17 residues. CDR3 residues: CASSQEGRDEGNQPQHF. DNA for the CDR3: TGTGCCAGCAGCCAAGAAGGTCGGGACGAGGGCAATCAGCCCCAGCATTTT.

Concerning this clonotype itself: At one boundary the junction diverges from the germline segment, which might be a read error. The CDR3 protein is CASSIVDRDYGYTF. The CDR3 DNA reads TGTGCCAGTAGTATAGTCGACAGGGACTACGGCTACACCTTC. V and J are TRBV19 and TRBJ1-2, with 7 nucleotides matching TRBD1. This CDR3 region has 14 residues. Germline assignment: CDR1 LNHDA and CDR2 SQIVND (reference sequence). Filled out from reference TRBV19 and TRBJ1-2, the complete variable domain reads DGGITQSPKYLFRKEGQNVTLSCEQNLNHDAMYWYRQDPGQGLRLIYYSQIVNDFQKGDIAEGYSVSREKKESFPLTVTSAQKNPTAFYLCASSIVDRDYGYTFGSGTRLTVV.

There are many counts of this clonotype. V and J are TRBV20-1 and TRBJ1-1; D is unclear. The V gene's germline CDR1 is DFQATT and CDR2 SNEGSKA (reference sequence). The CDR3 runs 13 residues. With 2 bases removed from V and 1 base from J, the gap between germline ends came to 8 bases. The CDR3 here is CSARSPENTEAFF. The CDR3 DNA is TGCAGTGCTAGAAGTCCGGAGAACACTGAAGCTTTCTTT.

The rearrangement joins TRBV11-2 to TRBJ2-6; the D is unclear. V lost 0 bases and J lost 4, with 13 bases in between. Germline V gene lookup returns CDR1 SGHAT and CDR2 FQNNGV. The CDR3 is 17 amino acids. CDR3 coding DNA: TGTGCCAGCAGCTTAGATCCATTGGAGTGGGGGGCCAACGTCCTGACTTTC. This encodes CASSLDPLEWGANVLTF. The full variable domain, in which reference TRBV11-2 and TRBJ2-6 provide the parts outside the CDR3, is EAGVAQSPRYKIIEKRQSVAFWCNPISGHATLYWYQQILGQGPKLLIQFQNNGVVDDSQLPKDRFSAERLKGVDSTLKIQPAKLEDSAVYLCASSLDPLEWGANVLTFGAGSRLTVL.

This clonotype was counted once. The chain couples TRBV9 to TRBJ2-6; D ambiguous. The length of the CDR3 is 16 residues. V lost 0 bases to trimming and J lost 0 bases, with 7 bases between them. Looked up from germline, CDR1 is SGDLS and CDR2 is YYNGEE. The CDR3 loop is CASSVDASSGANVLTF. The CDR3 nucleotides are TGTGCCAGCAGCGTAGATGCGTCCTCTGGGGCCAACGTCCTGACTTTC.

The chain recombines TRBV27 with TRBJ2-5; D gene unclear. The V gene lost 2 bases and the J gene lost 5 bases, with 15 bases spanning the gap. The CDR3 loop spans 15 amino acids. Germline-derived CDR1 and CDR2 are MNHEY and SMNVEV (reference sequence). CDR3 in DNA: TGTGCCAGCAGTTTAACTCGGCAGGAAGGGGAGACCCAGTACTTC. Translation gives CASSLTRQEGETQYF.

This clonotype was seen at least ten times. V and J are TRBV20-1 and TRBJ1-1; 7 bases are shared with TRBD1. The germline V gene has CDR1 DFQATT and CDR2 SNEGSKA (reference sequence). With V trimmed by 6 bases and J by 0 bases, 4 bases remained unmatched. The CDR3 consists of 13 residues. The CDR3 nucleotides are TGCAGTGCCCGGGACAGAATGAACACTGAAGCTTTCTTT. It is translated as CSARDRMNTEAFF.